The present T cell receptor (beta chain) was sequenced within a study of T cell responses to AZD1222 COVID-19 vaccine. Study-wide findings and caveats: The sample set comprised mostly white British donors with more females, and clonal diversity was possibly underestimated.

A note on this clone: The antigen remains unidentified.

CDR3 length: 15 residues. V shed 1 base and J shed 6 bases, with 16 bases lying between them. Germline V lookup: CDR1 MGHDK, CDR2 SYGVNS. Generated by immunoSEQ multiplex PCR, the TCRdb table keeps only in-frame clones and is missing some. The sample yields 100,000 to 130,000 clones, 70% to 90% seen once. The chain is built from TRBV25-1 and TRBJ2-7, with TRBD1 as a possible D gene (5 bases). The material sequenced was peripheral blood, taken 28 days after the second AZD1222 dose. This sequence was found in an adult who received the AZD1222 COVID-19 vaccine. CDR3 residues: CASSESGQGRSEQYF. The CDR3 nucleotides read TGTGCCAGCAGTGAATCTGGGCAGGGTAGGTCCGAGCAGTACTTC.